The entry below gives a single T cell receptor beta chain sequence along with its context. Its antigen is currently unknown. This sample was taken from a study of cytomegalovirus exposure and HLA in healthy donors. Background on the study: The study's early data release held around 85 million unique TCRs from HLA-typed donors.

CDR3 size: 14 residues. CDR1 and CDR2 from the germline V gene are MDHEN and SYDVKM. Trimming took off 2 bases at V and 1 base at J, with 9 bases between the two ends. Study-wide results and caveats: TCR beta chain V- and J-gene trimming was linked, in a later analysis, to a missense variant in DCLRE1C. Presence/absence analyses assumed roughly uniform sequencing depth across donors, which may not hold.

Primers: 60 Vbeta forward and 13 Jbeta reverse. Produced via immunoSEQ multiplex PCR; TCRdb's table is partial and in-frame only. The sample includes more than 110,000 clones, roughly 9.8% of them seen just once. J is TRBJ2-7 and V is TRBV28; the D gene is possibly TRBD2 (5 bases). This sequence originates from a man aged 45 to 65 in good health and CMV-seronegative. Sequenced material: PBMCs. CDR3 region: CASSLLRASYEQYF. CDR3 nucleotides: TGTGCCAGCAGTTTACTGCGGGCGTCCTACGAGCAGTACTTC.